This T cell receptor (beta chain) was sequenced during a study of T cell responses to AZD1222 COVID-19 vaccine. Assay: immunoSEQ multiplex PCR; the TCRdb copy retains only in-frame clones and omits some. Here the sample spans about 110,000 clones, over 85% being singletons. Per germline, CDR1 ENHRY and CDR2 SYGVKD. This CDR3 spans 14 amino acids. The sample in question was peripheral blood, obtained on day 0 of AZD1222 vaccination. The source is an adult in good health. The gene calls are TRBV10-3 and TRBJ2-2; D uncertain. The chain's CDR3 is CATSIEPNTGELFF. Written as DNA, the CDR3 is TGTGCTACCAGCATCGAGCCGAACACCGGGGAGCTGTTTTTT.